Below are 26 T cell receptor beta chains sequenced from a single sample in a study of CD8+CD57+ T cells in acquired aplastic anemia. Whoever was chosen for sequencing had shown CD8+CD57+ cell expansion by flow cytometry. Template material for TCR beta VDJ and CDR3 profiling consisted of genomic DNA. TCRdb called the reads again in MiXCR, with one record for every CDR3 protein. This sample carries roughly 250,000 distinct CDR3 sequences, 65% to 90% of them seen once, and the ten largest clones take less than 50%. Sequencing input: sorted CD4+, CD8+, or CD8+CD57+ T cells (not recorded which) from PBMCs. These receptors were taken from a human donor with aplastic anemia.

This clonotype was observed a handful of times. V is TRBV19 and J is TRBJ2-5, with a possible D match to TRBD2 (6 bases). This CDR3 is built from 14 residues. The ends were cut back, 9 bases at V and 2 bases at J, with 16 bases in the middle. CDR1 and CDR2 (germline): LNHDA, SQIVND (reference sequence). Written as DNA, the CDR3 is TGTGCCAGCAGCGTTGGCGGGGTACAAGAGACCCAGTACTTC. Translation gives CASSVGGVQETQYF.

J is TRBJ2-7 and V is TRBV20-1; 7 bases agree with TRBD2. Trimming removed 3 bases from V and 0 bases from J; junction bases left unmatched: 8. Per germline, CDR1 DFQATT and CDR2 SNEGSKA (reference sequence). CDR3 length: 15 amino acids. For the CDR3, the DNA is TGCAGTGCTAGGCCCATCCGGGGGGACTCCTACGAGCAGTACTTC. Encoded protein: CSARPIRGDSYEQYF.

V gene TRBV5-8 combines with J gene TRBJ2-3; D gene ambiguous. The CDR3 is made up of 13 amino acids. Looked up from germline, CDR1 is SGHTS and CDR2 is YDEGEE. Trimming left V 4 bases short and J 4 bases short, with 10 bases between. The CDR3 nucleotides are TGTGCCAGCAGCCTTTATCGCGCAGATACGCAGTATTTT. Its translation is CASSLYRADTQYF.

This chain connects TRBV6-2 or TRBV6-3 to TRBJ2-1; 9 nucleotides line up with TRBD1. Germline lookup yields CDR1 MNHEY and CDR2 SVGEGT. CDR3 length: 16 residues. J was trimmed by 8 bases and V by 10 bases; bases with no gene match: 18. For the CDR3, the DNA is TGTGCCACTAGACAGGGGGGCGGAAACGGTCAGGATGAGCAGTTCTTC. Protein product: CATRQGGGNGQDEQFF.

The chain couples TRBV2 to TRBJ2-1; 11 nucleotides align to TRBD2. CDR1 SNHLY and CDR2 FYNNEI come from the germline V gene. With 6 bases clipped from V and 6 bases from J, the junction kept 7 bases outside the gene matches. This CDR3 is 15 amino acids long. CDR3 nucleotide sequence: TGTGCCAGCAGGTCTAGCGGGGGGTTTTTCAATGAGCAGTTCTTC. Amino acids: CASRSSGGFFNEQFF.

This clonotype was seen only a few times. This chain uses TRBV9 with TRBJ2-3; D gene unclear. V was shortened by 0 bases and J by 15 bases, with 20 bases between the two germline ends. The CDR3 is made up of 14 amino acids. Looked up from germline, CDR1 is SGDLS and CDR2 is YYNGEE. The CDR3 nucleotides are TGTGCCAGCAGCGTAGGGTCAGATACGCAGTATCATTATTTT. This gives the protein CASSVGSDTQYHYF.

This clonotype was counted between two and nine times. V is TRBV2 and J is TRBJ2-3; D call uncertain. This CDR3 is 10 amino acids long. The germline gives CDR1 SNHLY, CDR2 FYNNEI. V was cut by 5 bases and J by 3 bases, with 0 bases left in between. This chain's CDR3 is CASSTDTQYF. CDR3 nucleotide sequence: TGTGCCAGCAGTACAGATACGCAGTATTTT.

The CDR3 DNA is TGCAGTGCTACGCGACAGGGAGGAACTCCCTACGAGCAGTACTTC. Encoded protein: CSATRQGGTPYEQYF. The chain combines TRBV20-1 with TRBJ2-7, with a possible D match to TRBD1 (7 bases). The germline V gene has CDR1 DFQATT and CDR2 SNEGSKA (reference sequence). The V gene lost 4 bases and the J gene lost 2 bases, with 18 bases spanning the gap. This CDR3 spans 15 amino acids.

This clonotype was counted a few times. CDR3 in amino acids: CASSATSGGDNEQFF. CDR3 DNA: TGTGCCAGCAGCGCCACTAGCGGGGGGGACAATGAGCAGTTCTTC. The chain couples TRBV7-9 to TRBJ2-1; 13 bases are shared with TRBD2. The CDR3 extends over 15 amino acids. The J segment lost 5 bases and the V segment lost 5 bases, leaving 3 bases of the junction unmatched. Per the germline V gene, CDR1 is SEHNR and CDR2 is FQNEAQ (reference sequence).

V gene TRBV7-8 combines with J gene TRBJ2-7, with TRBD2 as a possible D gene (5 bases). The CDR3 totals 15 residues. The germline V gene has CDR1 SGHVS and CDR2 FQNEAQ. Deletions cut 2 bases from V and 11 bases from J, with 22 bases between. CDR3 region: CASSLTERLYHNEYF. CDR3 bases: TGTGCCAGCAGCTTAACGGAGCGGCTGTACCACAATGAGTACTTC.

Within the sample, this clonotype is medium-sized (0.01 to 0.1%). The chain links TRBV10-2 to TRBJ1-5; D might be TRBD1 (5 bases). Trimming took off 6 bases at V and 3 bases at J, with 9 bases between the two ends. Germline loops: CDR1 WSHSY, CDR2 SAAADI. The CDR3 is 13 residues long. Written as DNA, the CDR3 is TGCGCCAGCAGCGGGACCGTCAATCAGCCCCAGCATTTT. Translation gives CASSGTVNQPQHF.

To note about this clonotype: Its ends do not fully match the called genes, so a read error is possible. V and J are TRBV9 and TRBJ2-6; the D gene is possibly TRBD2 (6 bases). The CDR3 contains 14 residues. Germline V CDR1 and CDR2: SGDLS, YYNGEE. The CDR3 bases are TGTGCCAGCAGTTCCGGGGGTGGGGCCACCGTCCTGACTTTC. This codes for CASSSGGGATVLTF.

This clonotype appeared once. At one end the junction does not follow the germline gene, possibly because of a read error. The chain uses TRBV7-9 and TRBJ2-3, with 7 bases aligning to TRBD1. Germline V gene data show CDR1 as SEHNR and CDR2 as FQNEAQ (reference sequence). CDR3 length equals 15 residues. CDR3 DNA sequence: TGTGCCAGCAGCAGAGAAGGGACAGCTAGAGGTACGGAGTATTTT. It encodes CASSREGTARGTEYF.

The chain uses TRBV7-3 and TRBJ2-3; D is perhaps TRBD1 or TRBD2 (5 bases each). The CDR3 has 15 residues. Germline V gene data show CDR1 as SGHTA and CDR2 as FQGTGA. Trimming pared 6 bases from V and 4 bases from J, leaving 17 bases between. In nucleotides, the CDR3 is TGTGCCAGCAGGGGGAGAGGGGAGTCTTCAGATACGCAGTATTTT. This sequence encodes CASRGRGESSDTQYF.

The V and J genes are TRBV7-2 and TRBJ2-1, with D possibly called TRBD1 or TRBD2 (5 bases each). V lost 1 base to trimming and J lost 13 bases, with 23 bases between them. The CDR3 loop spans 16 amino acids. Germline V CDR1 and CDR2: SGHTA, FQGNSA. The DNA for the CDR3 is TGTGCCAGCAGCTTAGGGGGCGGTAACGATACGGAGGATCAGTTCTTC. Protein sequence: CASSLGGGNDTEDQFF.

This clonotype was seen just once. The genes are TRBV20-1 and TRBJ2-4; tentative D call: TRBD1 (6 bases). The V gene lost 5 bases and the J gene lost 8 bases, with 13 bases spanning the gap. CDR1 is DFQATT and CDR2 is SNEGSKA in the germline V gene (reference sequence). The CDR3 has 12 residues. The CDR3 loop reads CSASPTGDIQYF. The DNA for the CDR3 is TGCAGTGCTTCCCCGACAGGCGACATTCAGTACTTC.

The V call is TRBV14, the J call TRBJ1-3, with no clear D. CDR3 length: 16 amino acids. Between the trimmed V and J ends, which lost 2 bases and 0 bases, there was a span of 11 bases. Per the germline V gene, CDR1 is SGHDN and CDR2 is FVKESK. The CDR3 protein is CASSQSGFSSGNTIYF. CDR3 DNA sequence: TGTGCCAGCAGCCAATCCGGGTTCAGCTCTGGAAACACCATATATTTT.

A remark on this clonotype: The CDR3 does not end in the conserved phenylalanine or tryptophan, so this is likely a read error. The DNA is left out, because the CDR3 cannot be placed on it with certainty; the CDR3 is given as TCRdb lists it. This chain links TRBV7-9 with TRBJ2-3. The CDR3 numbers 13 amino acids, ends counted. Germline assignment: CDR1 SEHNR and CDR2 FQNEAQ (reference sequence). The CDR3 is CANSAVAETPYFG.

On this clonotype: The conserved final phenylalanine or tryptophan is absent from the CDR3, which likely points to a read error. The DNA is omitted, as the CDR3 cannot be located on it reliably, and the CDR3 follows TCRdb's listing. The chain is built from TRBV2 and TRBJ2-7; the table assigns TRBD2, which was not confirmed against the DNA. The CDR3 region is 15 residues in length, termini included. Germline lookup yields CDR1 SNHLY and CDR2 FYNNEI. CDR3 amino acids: CASSDVGPHQQVFDS.

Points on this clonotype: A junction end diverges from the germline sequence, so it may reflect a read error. The CDR3 sequence: CASGGEGRGRYSF. The CDR3 DNA sequence: TGTGCCAGCGGGGGGGAGGGGAGAGGTAGGTACTCTTTC. This chain uses TRBV2 with TRBJ1-2; tentative D call: TRBD1 (5 bases). Germline values: CDR1 SNHLY, CDR2 FYNNEI. CDR3 length equals 13 residues.

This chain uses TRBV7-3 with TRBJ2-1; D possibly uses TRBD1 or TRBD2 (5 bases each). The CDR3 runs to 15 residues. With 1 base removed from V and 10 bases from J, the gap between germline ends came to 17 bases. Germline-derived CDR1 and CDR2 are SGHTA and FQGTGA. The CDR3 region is CASSLRYGRDVEQFF. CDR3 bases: TGTGCCAGCAGCTTAAGGTATGGCAGGGACGTGGAGCAGTTCTTC.

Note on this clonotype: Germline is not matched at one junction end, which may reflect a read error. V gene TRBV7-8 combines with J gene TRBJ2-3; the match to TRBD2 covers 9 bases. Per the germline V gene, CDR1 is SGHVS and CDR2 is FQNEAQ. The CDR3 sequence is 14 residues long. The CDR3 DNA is TGCGCCAGCAGCCACGCCGGACGAGCGGGAGGGCAGTATTTT. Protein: CASSHAGRAGGQYF. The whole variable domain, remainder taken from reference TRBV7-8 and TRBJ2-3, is GAGVSQSPRYKVAKRGQDVALRCDPISGHVSLFWYQQALGQGPEFLTYFQNEAQLDKSGLPSDRFFAERPEGSVSTLKIQRTQQEDSAVYLCASSHAGRAGGQYFGPGTRLTVL.

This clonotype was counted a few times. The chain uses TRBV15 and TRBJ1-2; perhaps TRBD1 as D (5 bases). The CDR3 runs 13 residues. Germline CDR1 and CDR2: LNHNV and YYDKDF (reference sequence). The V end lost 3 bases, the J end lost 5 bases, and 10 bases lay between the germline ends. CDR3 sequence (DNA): TGTGCCACCAGCAGCGACAGATTATATGGCTACACCTTC. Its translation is CATSSDRLYGYTF. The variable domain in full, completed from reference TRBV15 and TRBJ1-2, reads DAMVIQNPRYQVTQFGKPVTLSCSQTLNHNVMYWYQQKSSQAPKLLFHYYDKDFNNEADTPDNFQSRRPNTSFCFLDIRSPGLGDTAMYLCATSSDRLYGYTFGSGTRLTVV.

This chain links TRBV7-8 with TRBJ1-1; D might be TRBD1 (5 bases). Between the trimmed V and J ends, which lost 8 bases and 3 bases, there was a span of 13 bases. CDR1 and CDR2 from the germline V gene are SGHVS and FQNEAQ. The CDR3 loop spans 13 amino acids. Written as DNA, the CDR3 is TGTGCCAGCCAGTTGGGACGGGACACTGAAGCTTTCTTT. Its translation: CASQLGRDTEAFF.

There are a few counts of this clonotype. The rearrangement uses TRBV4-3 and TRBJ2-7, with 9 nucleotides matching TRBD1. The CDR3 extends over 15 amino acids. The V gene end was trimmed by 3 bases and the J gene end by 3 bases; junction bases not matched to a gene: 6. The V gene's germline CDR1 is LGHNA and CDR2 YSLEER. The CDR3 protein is CASSHGTGGFYEQYF. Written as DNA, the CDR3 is TGCGCCAGCAGCCACGGAACAGGGGGCTTCTACGAGCAGTACTTC.

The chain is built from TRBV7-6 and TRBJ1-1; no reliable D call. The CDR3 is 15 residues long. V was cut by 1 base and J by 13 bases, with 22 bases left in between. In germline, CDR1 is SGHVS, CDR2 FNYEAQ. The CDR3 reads CASSLDPTDTQEFFF. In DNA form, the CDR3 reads TGTGCCAGCAGCTTAGACCCCACAGATACGCAGGAATTTTTCTTT.